This T cell receptor beta chain was sequenced for a study of T cells in women clearing cervical HPV infection. Study as a whole: Cases were women with histologically confirmed HPV16-related CIN3 or worse, including a couple of invasive cancers.

Libraries were prepared by immunoSEQ multiplex PCR; TCRdb keeps only in-frame clonotypes and omits some of them. The sample features 45,000 to 50,000 clones, with roughly 35% in its top ten. As for this clone: The missing CDR3 end, 3 residues past where the read stops, is filled in from the germline J gene.

In germline, CDR1 is SGHDT, CDR2 YYEEEE. This CDR3 spans 14 amino acids. The V and J ends lost 1 base and 4 bases respectively, with 11 bases between them. V usage is TRBV5-6 and J usage is TRBJ1-2; TRBD1 might be the D (6 bases). Sequenced sample: blood buffy coat. The TCR originated in a woman between 18 and 70 years old with a cervical HPV16 infection that either progressed to CIN3+ or cleared (not recorded which). This CDR3 reads CASSLSQGGYGYTF. The sequenced part of the CDR3 DNA is TGTGCCAGCAGCTTGTCACAGGGTGGCTATGGC.